This is a list of T cell receptor beta chains from one sample in a study of breast tumors, draining lymph nodes, adjacent tissues. TCRdb reanalysed the multiplex PCR reads using MiXCR and keeps one entry per CDR3 protein. Altogether about 230,000 distinct CDR3 sequences are present, roughly 32% being singletons, with the ten largest covering approximately 1.4%. Sequencing was performed on axillary lymph node tissue. Every receptor here comes from a female donor with breast cancer. Some clones in this sample may be carry-over from other donors' samples. Both conserved end residues are part of each CDR3. Each record gives: J gene, clone size, V gene, D gene, CDR3 protein, CDR3 DNA. D genes are given only for firm matches. Rows may omit the clone size; those that give it use once, few, many or a size class.

J gene: TRBJ2-1
clone size: few
V gene: TRBV20-1
D gene: TRBD1
CDR3 protein: CSASGDRGITEQFF
CDR3 DNA: TGCAGTGCTAGCGGGGACAGGGGGATCACTGAGCAGTTCTTC

J gene: TRBJ2-2
clone size: NA
V gene: TRBV9
D gene: NA
CDR3 protein: CASSVGPGGELFF
CDR3 DNA: TGTGCCAGCAGCGTAGGTCCGGGAGGGGAGCTGTTTTTT

J gene: TRBJ2-3
clone size: few
V gene: TRBV30
D gene: NA
CDR3 protein: CAWSAGTGLSTDTQYF
CDR3 DNA: TGTGCCTGGAGTGCCGGGACGGGGCTTAGCACAGATACGCAGTATTTT

J gene: TRBJ2-3
clone size: many
V gene: TRBV20-1
D gene: NA
CDR3 protein: CSATLAGSNTQYF
CDR3 DNA: TGCAGTGCTACCCTCGCGGGATCGAATACGCAGTATTTT

J gene: TRBJ2-5
clone size: many
V gene: TRBV4-3
D gene: TRBD2
CDR3 protein: CASSQDPPGGIQETQYF
CDR3 DNA: TGCGCCAGCAGCCAAGATCCCCCGGGAGGGATTCAAGAGACCCAGTACTTC

J gene: TRBJ1-2
clone size: NA
V gene: TRBV2
D gene: NA
CDR3 protein: CVSSEFPPRSYTF
CDR3 DNA: TGTGTCAGCAGTGAGTTCCCACCACGTAGCTACACCTTC

J gene: TRBJ2-1
clone size: NA
V gene: TRBV13
D gene: TRBD2
CDR3 protein: CASSPLSGRVNEQFF
CDR3 DNA: TGTGCCAGCAGCCCTCTTAGCGGGAGGGTGAATGAGCAGTTCTTC

J gene: TRBJ1-1
clone size: many
V gene: TRBV7-8
D gene: NA
CDR3 protein: CASSLLGALAEAFF
CDR3 DNA: TGTGCCAGCAGCTTACTAGGGGCTCTCGCTGAAGCTTTCTTT

J gene: TRBJ2-1
clone size: many
V gene: TRBV4-2
D gene: NA
CDR3 protein: CASSQVGQYEQFF
CDR3 DNA: TGTGCCAGCAGCCAAGTGGGGCAGTATGAGCAGTTCTTC

J gene: TRBJ2-5
clone size: many
V gene: TRBV24-1
D gene: TRBD2
CDR3 protein: CATSDPPGTSGRWETQYF
CDR3 DNA: TGTGCCACCAGTGACCCTCCGGGGACTAGCGGGAGGTGGGAGACCCAGTACTTC

J gene: TRBJ2-7
clone size: NA
V gene: TRBV4-1
D gene: NA
CDR3 protein: CASSLGDTTYEQYF
CDR3 DNA: TGTGCCAGCAGCCTGGGGGACACCACCTACGAGCAGTACTTC

J gene: TRBJ2-5
clone size: many
V gene: TRBV19
D gene: NA
CDR3 protein: CASSMGGREETQYF
CDR3 DNA: TGTGCCAGTAGTATGGGCGGACGTGAAGAGACCCAGTACTTC

J gene: TRBJ2-3
clone size: many
V gene: TRBV5-8
D gene: NA
CDR3 protein: CASSHLPTPAATDTQYF
CDR3 DNA: TGTGCCAGCAGCCACCTACCCACACCCGCAGCTACAGATACGCAGTATTTT

J gene: TRBJ1-5
clone size: NA
V gene: TRBV4-1
D gene: TRBD1
CDR3 protein: CASSHRDRGLYGNQPQHF
CDR3 DNA: TGCGCCAGCAGCCACCGAGACAGGGGGCTTTATGGCAATCAGCCTCAGCATTTT

J gene: TRBJ2-6
clone size: many
V gene: TRBV25-1
D gene: NA
CDR3 protein: CASSEWAITSGANVLTF
CDR3 DNA: TGTGCCAGCAGTGAATGGGCCATCACCTCTGGGGCCAACGTCCTGACTTTC

J gene: TRBJ2-1
clone size: few
V gene: TRBV28
D gene: NA
CDR3 protein: CASSPEGVGDNEQFF
CDR3 DNA: TGTGCCAGCAGTCCGGAGGGGGTGGGGGACAATGAGCAGTTCTTC

J gene: TRBJ2-7
clone size: many
V gene: TRBV11-3
D gene: TRBD1
CDR3 protein: CASSLDRGSYEQYF
CDR3 DNA: TGTGCCAGCAGCTTGGACAGGGGGTCCTACGAGCAGTACTTC

J gene: TRBJ1-2
clone size: NA
V gene: TRBV2
D gene: TRBD1
CDR3 protein: CAGRVTGTYGYTF
CDR3 DNA: TGTGCCGGCAGGGTGACAGGGACCTACGGCTACACCTTC

J gene: TRBJ2-2
clone size: many
V gene: TRBV24-1
D gene: NA
CDR3 protein: CATSDLQSFSGELFF
CDR3 DNA: TGTGCCACCAGTGATTTGCAGAGTTTCAGCGGGGAGCTGTTTTTT

J gene: TRBJ2-2
clone size: few
V gene: TRBV9
D gene: NA
CDR3 protein: CASSVGTTGELFF
CDR3 DNA: TGTGCCAGCAGCGTAGGTACTACCGGGGAGCTGTTTTTT

J gene: TRBJ1-2
clone size: many
V gene: TRBV10-3
D gene: TRBD1
CDR3 protein: CAINPGQGREGYTF
CDR3 DNA: TGTGCCATCAATCCGGGACAGGGGCGAGAGGGCTACACCTTC

J gene: TRBJ2-7
clone size: many
V gene: TRBV5-4
D gene: NA
CDR3 protein: CASSFDVYGDEQYF
CDR3 DNA: TGTGCCAGCAGCTTCGACGTATACGGGGACGAGCAGTACTTC

J gene: TRBJ2-1
clone size: NA
V gene: TRBV2
D gene: TRBD2
CDR3 protein: CASVPPGLAGGQGKNEQFF
CDR3 DNA: TGTGCCAGCGTACCACCGGGACTAGCGGGGGGGCAGGGGAAAAATGAGCAGTTCTTC

J gene: TRBJ2-7
clone size: few
V gene: TRBV6-2/TRBV6-3
D gene: TRBD2
CDR3 protein: CASSPTSGRASSSYEQYF
CDR3 DNA: TGTGCCAGCAGTCCGACTAGCGGGAGGGCCTCTTCCTCCTACGAGCAGTACTTC

J gene: TRBJ2-4
clone size: few
V gene: TRBV30
D gene: NA
CDR3 protein: CAWSRAVVGNIQYF
CDR3 DNA: TGTGCCTGGAGCAGGGCGGTGGTGGGGAACATTCAGTACTTC

J gene: TRBJ1-4
clone size: many
V gene: TRBV10-3
D gene: TRBD1
CDR3 protein: CAIRGQGSGNEKLFF
CDR3 DNA: TGTGCCATCAGGGGACAGGGTTCGGGGAATGAAAAACTGTTTTTT

J gene: TRBJ1-2
clone size: NA
V gene: TRBV7-8
D gene: NA
CDR3 protein: CASSLIRAAGNTF
CDR3 DNA: TGTGCCAGCAGCTTGATCAGGGCCGCTGGAAACACCTTC

J gene: TRBJ1-2
clone size: few
V gene: TRBV9
D gene: NA
CDR3 protein: CASSVAAAQAYGSTF
CDR3 DNA: TGTGCCAGCAGCGTAGCTGCGGCCCAAGCCTATGGCTCCACCTTC

J gene: TRBJ2-2
clone size: NA
V gene: TRBV11-3
D gene: NA
CDR3 protein: CASSPDRGAWLAGGRGAVF
CDR3 DNA: TGTGCCAGCAGCCCTGACAGGGGTGCTTGGTTGGCGGGGGGCCGGGGAGCTGTTTTT

J gene: TRBJ2-5
clone size: many
V gene: TRBV20-1
D gene: TRBD2
CDR3 protein: CSARGASGRVETQYF
CDR3 DNA: TGCAGTGCTAGAGGGGCTAGCGGGAGGGTAGAGACCCAGTACTTC

J gene: TRBJ1-6
clone size: NA
V gene: TRBV2
D gene: TRBD1
CDR3 protein: CASRAGTGPYNSPLHF
CDR3 DNA: TGTGCCAGCAGAGCCGGGACAGGACCTTATAATTCACCCCTCCACTTT

J gene: TRBJ2-5
clone size: many
V gene: TRBV20-1
D gene: TRBD1
CDR3 protein: CSARPPRRGRQETQYF
CDR3 DNA: TGCAGTGCTAGACCTCCCCGCAGGGGGAGACAAGAGACCCAGTACTTC

J gene: TRBJ2-7
clone size: NA
V gene: TRBV9
D gene: TRBD2
CDR3 protein: CASSPSGRAAPLEQYF
CDR3 DNA: TGTGCCAGCAGCCCCAGCGGGAGGGCCGCCCCTCTCGAGCAGTACTTC

J gene: TRBJ2-5
clone size: NA
V gene: TRBV2
D gene: TRBD1
CDR3 protein: CASEDRVNTGESQYF
CDR3 DNA: TGTGCCAGCGAAGACAGGGTGAACACCGGGGAGTCCCAGTACTTC

J gene: TRBJ1-4
clone size: many
V gene: TRBV7-9
D gene: NA
CDR3 protein: CASSQRTIDNEKLFF
CDR3 DNA: TGTGCCAGCAGCCAGCGGACAATAGATAATGAAAAACTGTTTTTT

J gene: TRBJ1-5
clone size: many
V gene: TRBV10-3
D gene: TRBD1
CDR3 protein: CAISRQGGDQPQHF
CDR3 DNA: TGTGCCATCAGCAGACAGGGTGGCGATCAGCCCCAGCATTTT

J gene: TRBJ2-7
clone size: NA
V gene: TRBV7-6
D gene: TRBD2
CDR3 protein: CASSKGTSGSSEQYF
CDR3 DNA: TGTGCCAGCAGCAAAGGGACTAGCGGGAGCTCCGAGCAGTACTTC

J gene: TRBJ2-3
clone size: NA
V gene: TRBV5-1
D gene: TRBD2
CDR3 protein: CASSLERLAGRLNEQYF
CDR3 DNA: TGCGCCAGCAGCTTGGAGAGACTAGCGGGGAGGCTGAATGAGCAGTATTTT

J gene: TRBJ2-2
clone size: NA
V gene: TRBV10-1
D gene: NA
CDR3 protein: CASRPDPNTGELFF
CDR3 DNA: TGCGCCAGCAGGCCCGATCCGAACACCGGGGAGCTGTTTTTT

J gene: TRBJ1-4
clone size: once
V gene: TRBV7-2
D gene: NA
CDR3 protein: CASSLVRGFGYGKLFF
CDR3 DNA: TGTGCCAGCAGCTTAGTCCGGGGGTTCGGGTATGGAAAACTGTTTTTT

J gene: TRBJ2-6
clone size: NA
V gene: TRBV20-1
D gene: NA
CDR3 protein: CSAREAGSNVLTF
CDR3 DNA: TGCAGTGCTAGAGAGGCAGGGTCCAACGTCCTGACTTTC

J gene: TRBJ2-7
clone size: many
V gene: TRBV5-1
D gene: TRBD2
CDR3 protein: CASSWYSSGRTTHEQYF
CDR3 DNA: TGCGCCAGCAGCTGGTATTCTAGCGGGAGGACCACCCACGAGCAGTACTTC

J gene: TRBJ2-7
clone size: many
V gene: TRBV7-2
D gene: TRBD1
CDR3 protein: CASCYTGTVAEQYF
CDR3 DNA: TGTGCCAGCTGCTACACCGGGACAGTCGCCGAGCAGTACTTC

J gene: TRBJ2-3
clone size: many
V gene: TRBV7-9
D gene: TRBD2
CDR3 protein: CASSFHSGSGTDTQYF
CDR3 DNA: TGTGCCAGCAGCTTCCATAGCGGGAGTGGCACAGATACGCAGTATTTT

J gene: TRBJ2-1
clone size: NA
V gene: TRBV20-1
D gene: TRBD1
CDR3 protein: CTARVPGQGSNEQFF
CDR3 DNA: TGCACTGCTAGAGTCCCGGGACAGGGTTCCAATGAGCAGTTCTTC

J gene: TRBJ2-5
clone size: NA
V gene: TRBV7-9
D gene: NA
CDR3 protein: CASSKALWETQYF
CDR3 DNA: TGTGCCAGCAGCAAAGCCCTTTGGGAGACCCAGTACTTC

J gene: TRBJ2-3
clone size: many
V gene: TRBV6-4
D gene: NA
CDR3 protein: CASSAQQGADTQYF
CDR3 DNA: TGTGCCAGCAGTGCACAACAAGGGGCAGATACGCAGTATTTT

J gene: TRBJ2-3
clone size: many
V gene: TRBV20-1
D gene: NA
CDR3 protein: CSASFSASSTDTQYF
CDR3 DNA: TGCAGTGCTAGTTTTAGCGCCTCTAGCACAGATACGCAGTATTTT